This T cell receptor (beta chain) came from a study of blood T cell repertoires in COVID-19. Germline loops: CDR1 SGHTA, CDR2 FQGTGA. The ends lost 3 bases at V and 8 bases at J; junction bases unmatched: 6. The CDR3 has 15 residues. In the study's own analysis: Nucleated cell counts were estimated from reference gene primer amplification. Assay used: immunoSEQ multiplex PCR; TCRdb lists only in-frame clones, some missing. The DNA gave D and trimming, while V, J and clone size come from that table. The sample consists of about 220,000 clones, roughly 85% of them appearing once. Sequencing was performed on peripheral blood. The clonotype comes from a woman between 65 and 79 years old with COVID-19, enrolled during active disease. The chain links TRBV7-3 to TRBJ2-2, with 10 bases identical to TRBD2. In nucleotides, the CDR3 is TGTGCCAGCAGCTTGCTAGCGGGAGTTGGTGGGGAGCTGTTTTTT. This translates into CASSLLAGVGGELFF.